What follows are 21 T cell receptor beta chains derived from one specimen sequenced in a study of T cells in tuberculosis. Method: immunoSEQ multiplex PCR; TCRdb's copy keeps in-frame clones and lacks some. Here the sample spans under 40,000 clones, approximately 94% being singletons. The material sequenced was PBMCs. These receptor sequences come from a donor aged 5 to 30 with latent tuberculosis or without tuberculosis infection.

The V gene is TRBV4-1, the J gene TRBJ2-5, with TRBD2 identical over 7 bases. J was trimmed by 1 base and V by 4 bases; bases with no gene match: 12. CDR1 and CDR2 (germline): MGHRA, YSYEKL. The CDR3 runs 17 residues. CDR3 sequence (DNA): TGCGCCAGCAGCCTTCAGCGACTAGCTGCGCCCCAAGAGACCCAGTACTTC. Protein: CASSLQRLAAPQETQYF.

This chain joins TRBV7-2 and TRBJ1-2, with D perhaps matching TRBD1 (5 bases). V dropped 5 bases and J dropped 4 bases, with 14 bases sitting between them. Germline V gene data show CDR1 as SGHTA and CDR2 as FQGNSA. The CDR3 length is 14 residues. CDR3 in amino acids: CASSLIGTPYGYTF. The CDR3 DNA reads TGTGCCAGCAGCCTAATCGGGACTCCCTATGGCTACACCTTC.

The chain combines TRBV5-1 with TRBJ1-2; D ambiguous. CDR1 is SGHRS and CDR2 is YFSETQ in the germline V gene. CDR3 length: 14 residues. The germline V and J ends were trimmed by 2 bases and 5 bases, with 13 bases remaining between them. DNA of the CDR3: TGCGCCAGCAGCTTCCCCGGACGGGAGTATGGCTACACCTTC. It translates to CASSFPGREYGYTF.

The gene calls are TRBV4-1 and TRBJ1-2; D uncertain. V shed 0 bases and J shed 3 bases, with 11 bases lying between them. CDR3 length equals 15 residues. Germline CDR1 and CDR2: MGHRA and YSYEKL. CDR3 DNA sequence: TGCGCCAGCAGCCAAGAGGAGGGTCTGGACTATGGCTACACCTTC. Translation gives CASSQEEGLDYGYTF.

The genes are TRBV7-2 and TRBJ2-7; D may be TRBD1 (5 bases). V gave up 4 bases and J gave up 3 bases, with 16 bases separating them. Germline CDR1 is SGHTA and CDR2 is FQGNSA. The CDR3 length is 15 residues. Here the CDR3 reads CASSYAGSSGYEQYF. In DNA form, the CDR3 reads TGTGCCAGCAGCTACGCAGGGTCCTCTGGCTACGAGCAGTACTTC. Full variable domain (rest looked up from reference TRBV7-2 and TRBJ2-7): GAGVSQSPSNKVTEKGKDVELRCDPISGHTALYWYRQSLGQGLEFLIYFQGNSAPDKSGLPSDRFSAERTGGSVSTLTIQRTQQEDSAVYLCASSYAGSSGYEQYFGPGTRLTVT.

The V and J genes are TRBV7-8 and TRBJ2-2; the match to TRBD1 covers 10 bases. The germline gives CDR1 SGHVS, CDR2 FQNEAQ. The CDR3 covers 17 residues. J lost 4 bases, V lost 2 bases, and 7 bases had no gene match. The CDR3 bases are TGTGCCAGCAGCTTACGTGGGAGGGACAGGGGCACCGGGGAGCTGTTTTTT. It encodes CASSLRGRDRGTGELFF. The whole variable domain, filled in from reference TRBV7-8 and TRBJ2-2, reads GAGVSQSPRYKVAKRGQDVALRCDPISGHVSLFWYQQALGQGPEFLTYFQNEAQLDKSGLPSDRFFAERPEGSVSTLKIQRTQQEDSAVYLCASSLRGRDRGTGELFFGEGSRLTVL.

The chain employs TRBV21-1 and TRBJ1-5; whether TRBD1, the table's D call, matches the DNA was not checked. TRBV21-1 is listed as a pseudogene. The CDR3 spans 17 residues. CDR3 nucleotides: TGTGCCAGCAGCAAACCCTCCCCCGCCACATTCTATCAGCCCCAGCATTTT. This encodes CASSKPSPATFYQPQHF.

The chain uses TRBV5-6 and TRBJ2-3; TRBD1 matches at 10 bases. Germline lookup yields CDR1 SGHDT and CDR2 YYEEEE. V gave up 4 bases and J gave up 6 bases; unmatched junction bases: 8. The CDR3 covers 15 residues. The CDR3 region has the DNA TGTGCCAGCAGCATCCGGGACAGGGGATCGGATACGCAGTATTTT. It codes for CASSIRDRGSDTQYF.

Here the CDR3 reads CASSEPVKGGSGGYTF. For the CDR3, the DNA is TGTGCCAGCAGCGAACCAGTCAAAGGGGGATCCGGTGGCTACACCTTC. This rearrangement joins TRBV7-9 to TRBJ1-2, with a possible D match to TRBD1 (6 bases). The germline V and J ends were trimmed by 5 bases and 7 bases, with 23 bases remaining between them. Germline values: CDR1 SEHNR, CDR2 FQNEAQ (reference sequence). This CDR3 contains 16 residues. The whole variable domain, filled in from reference TRBV7-9 and TRBJ1-2, reads DTGVSQNPRHKITKRGQNVTFRCDPISEHNRLYWYRQTLGQGPEFLTYFQNEAQLEKSRLLSDRFSAERPKGSFSTLEIQRTEQGDSAMYLCASSEPVKGGSGGYTFGSGTRLTVV.

The J gene is TRBJ1-5, the V gene TRBV5-1; tentative D call: TRBD1 (5 bases). This CDR3 has 15 amino acids. Germline-derived CDR1 and CDR2 are SGHRS and YFSETQ. With 1 base removed from V and 6 bases from J, the gap between germline ends came to 14 bases. The CDR3, as DNA: TGCGCCAGCAGCTTGTTCGGGGGATCGTCTCAGCCCCAGCATTTT. Translated: CASSLFGGSSQPQHF.

The J gene is TRBJ2-1, the V gene TRBV5-1; 7 positions match TRBD2. Germline CDR1 reads SGHRS; CDR2 reads YFSETQ. The CDR3 totals 15 residues. Trimming took 4 bases from V and 5 from J; bases not matched to a gene: 9. CDR3 region: CASSPPLAYNNEQFF. CDR3 nucleotides: TGCGCCAGCAGCCCCCCACTAGCGTATAACAATGAGCAGTTCTTC.

The chain employs TRBV29-1 and TRBJ2-3, with 7 bases identical to TRBD2. The CDR3 loop spans 13 amino acids. The J segment lost 6 bases and the V segment lost 4 bases, leaving 7 bases of the junction unmatched. CDR1 SQVTM and CDR2 ANQGSEA come from the germline V gene. The CDR3 DNA reads TGCAGCGTTGGATCGGGACTAAGGGATACGCAGTATTTT. Translation gives CSVGSGLRDTQYF.

The V and J genes are TRBV28 and TRBJ2-7; 7 bases are shared with TRBD1. This CDR3 comprises 19 residues. J lost 2 bases, V lost 1 base, and 17 bases had no gene match. Germline V gene lookup returns CDR1 MDHEN and CDR2 SYDVKM. For the CDR3, the DNA is TGTGCCAGCAGTTTATCCCTCGTCGGCTCCGGGACAGCTACCTACGAGCAGTACTTC. It encodes CASSLSLVGSGTATYEQYF.

The chain carries TRBV27 and TRBJ2-5; TRBD1 agrees at 9 bases. CDR3 length: 17 amino acids. Germline V gives CDR1 MNHEY, CDR2 SMNVEV (reference sequence). Losses at the gene ends were 6 bases for V and 1 base for J; bases not matched to a gene: 12. The DNA for the CDR3 is TGTGCCAGCAGGGAACTACAGGGGGCGTCCTCCCAAGAGACCCAGTACTTC. Its translation: CASRELQGASSQETQYF.

The gene calls are TRBV27 and TRBJ2-7; D not certain. V shed 6 bases and J shed 3 bases, with 12 bases lying between them. Germline CDR1 MNHEY, CDR2 SMNVEV (reference sequence). The CDR3 sequence is 13 residues long. CDR3 DNA sequence: TGTGCCAGCAGCCAAGAGCGTAGCTACGAGCAGTACTTC. Protein: CASSQERSYEQYF.

This chain links TRBV27 with TRBJ2-4, with a possible D match to TRBD1 (5 bases). This CDR3 contains 15 residues. Trimming took 4 bases from V and 0 from J, leaving 10 bases between them. CDR1 is MNHEY and CDR2 is SMNVEV in the germline V gene (reference sequence). CDR3 coding DNA: TGTGCCAGCAGTTCCCTGGGGCTAGCCAAAAACATTCAGTACTTC. As protein: CASSSLGLAKNIQYF.

This chain connects TRBV29-1 to TRBJ1-5; 8 nucleotides agree with TRBD1. V trimming: 4 bases; J trimming: 0 bases; junction bases outside the gene matches: 8. The CDR3 is 16 residues long. The V gene's germline CDR1 is SQVTM and CDR2 ANQGSEA. The DNA for the CDR3 is TGCAGCGTTGTAGTGGGACAGGCCGATAGCAATCAGCCCCAGCATTTT. Encoded protein: CSVVVGQADSNQPQHF.

V gene TRBV12-5 combines with J gene TRBJ2-7, with 7 bases fitting TRBD1. This CDR3 spans 14 amino acids. J gave up 6 bases and V 3 bases, and 8 bases lay outside the gene matches. Per the germline V gene, CDR1 is LGHNT and CDR2 is FRNRAP. The CDR3 sequence: CASGLYPGQSEQYF. The CDR3 DNA reads as TGTGCTAGTGGTTTATATCCGGGACAGAGCGAGCAGTACTTC.

A remark on this clone: Germline is not matched at one junction end, which may reflect a read error. V is TRBV27 and J is TRBJ1-2; 9 nucleotides align to TRBD1. The CDR3 covers 17 residues. Germline V lookup: CDR1 MNHEY, CDR2 SMNVEV (reference sequence). The CDR3 DNA sequence: TGTGCCAGCAGCTTATGGACAGGGGCCTCGGGACTCTATGGCTACACCTTC. This codes for CASSLWTGASGLYGYTF.

The chain couples TRBV7-9 to TRBJ2-7; TRBD2 matches at 8 bases. Trimming took 1 base from V and 3 from J; bases not matched to a gene: 2. Germline V gives CDR1 SEHNR, CDR2 FQNEAQ (reference sequence). This CDR3 contains 14 residues. CDR3 nucleotide sequence: TGTGCCAGCAGCTTAGGCGGGAGGAACTACGAGCAGTACTTC. Translating gives CASSLGGRNYEQYF. Full variable domain (remainder filled in from reference TRBV7-9 and TRBJ2-7): DTGVSQNPRHKITKRGQNVTFRCDPISEHNRLYWYRQTLGQGPEFLTYFQNEAQLEKSRLLSDRFSAERPKGSFSTLEIQRTEQGDSAMYLCASSLGGRNYEQYFGPGTRLTVT.

The J gene is TRBJ1-4, the V gene TRBV6-4, with a tentative D call TRBD1 (6 bases). In germline, CDR1 is MRHNA, CDR2 SNTAGT. The CDR3 covers 12 residues. Trimming left V 6 bases short and J 6 bases short, with 8 bases between. This chain's CDR3 is CASRGAHEKLFF. CDR3 bases: TGTGCCAGCAGGGGGGCCCATGAAAAACTGTTTTTT.